This is a list of T cell receptor beta chains from one sample in a study of T cell responses to AZD1222 COVID-19 vaccine. Data came from immunoSEQ multiplex PCR; TCRdb stores just in-frame clones and leaves some out. The top ten clones hold roughly 2.9% of a sample with 150,000 to 160,000 clones, 88% of them seen once. This sample comprised peripheral blood, obtained on day 0 of AZD1222 vaccination. These receptor sequences come from an adult in good health. CDR3s include the opening cysteine and the closing phenylalanine or tryptophan. A D gene is named only where the DNA matches it firmly. Only part of the rows carry a size: once, few, many, or a class if the clone is expanded.

j_gene,v_gene,d_gene,abundance,CDR3nt,CDR3aa
TRBJ2-1,TRBV18,TRBD2,.,TGTGCCAGCTCACCGAGGACTAGCGGCAATGAGCAGTTCTTC,CASSPRTSGNEQFF
TRBJ1-6,TRBV7-2,.,.,TGTGCCAGCAGCCCCGAGACCGCAGGGCGTCTTTCACCCCTCCACTTT,CASSPETAGRLSPLHF
TRBJ1-2,TRBV6-5,TRBD1,.,TGTGCCAGCAGGAAAGGGGGCACCTATGGCTACACCTTC,CASRKGGTYGYTF
TRBJ2-7,TRBV4-1,.,.,TGCGCCAGCAGCCACATGGACAGTCCAAGGAGCGAGCAGTACTTC,CASSHMDSPRSEQYF
TRBJ1-1,TRBV11-3,TRBD1,.,TGTGCCAGCAGCAGCAGGGGGGTGAACACTGAAGCTTTCTTT,CASSSRGVNTEAFF
TRBJ2-7,TRBV6-5,.,few,TGTGCCAGTCGGGTGCAGAGGACGGCCTACGAGCAGTACTTC,CASRVQRTAYEQYF
TRBJ1-4,TRBV9,.,.,TGTGCCAGCAGCGTAGGAGGAGGCAGGGGTAATGAAAAACTGTTTTTT,CASSVGGGRGNEKLFF
TRBJ1-5,TRBV5-8,.,.,TGTGCCAGCAGTCCTCTGGGTAGCTTCAATCAGCCCCAGCATTTT,CASSPLGSFNQPQHF
TRBJ1-2,TRBV6-5,.,.,TGTGCCAGCAGTACCGCAGGATCTCTTGGCTACACCTTC,CASSTAGSLGYTF
TRBJ1-2,TRBV27,.,.,TGTGCCAGCAGTACAACCGGGTTAACTTATGGCTACACCTTC,CASSTTGLTYGYTF
TRBJ1-6,TRBV7-9,.,.,TGTGCCAGCAGCTTTTGGACACCGAGCTCCTATAATTCACCCCTCCACTTT,CASSFWTPSSYNSPLHF
TRBJ2-3,TRBV5-1,.,.,TGCGCCAGCAGCTTGGCGGGGGTCCCCACAGATACGCAGTATTTT,CASSLAGVPTDTQYF
TRBJ1-1,TRBV27,.,.,TGTGCCAGCAGTTGGGGGGGAGGAACTGAAGCTTTCTTT,CASSWGGGTEAFF
TRBJ2-3,TRBV10-1,.,.,TGCGCCAGCAGTGTGGGTTTCAGCACAGATACGCAGTATTTT,CASSVGFSTDTQYF
TRBJ1-4,TRBV12-3/TRBV12-4,TRBD1,.,TGTGCCAGCGGACAGGCAACTAATGAAAAACTGTTTTTT,CASGQATNEKLFF
TRBJ2-5,TRBV6-5,TRBD2,.,TGTGCCAGCAGTTGGACTAGCGGCCAAGAGACCCAGTACTTC,CASSWTSGQETQYF
TRBJ2-7,TRBV25-1,.,once,TGTGCCAGCAGTGCTGGGTACGAGCAGTACTTC,CASSAGYEQYF